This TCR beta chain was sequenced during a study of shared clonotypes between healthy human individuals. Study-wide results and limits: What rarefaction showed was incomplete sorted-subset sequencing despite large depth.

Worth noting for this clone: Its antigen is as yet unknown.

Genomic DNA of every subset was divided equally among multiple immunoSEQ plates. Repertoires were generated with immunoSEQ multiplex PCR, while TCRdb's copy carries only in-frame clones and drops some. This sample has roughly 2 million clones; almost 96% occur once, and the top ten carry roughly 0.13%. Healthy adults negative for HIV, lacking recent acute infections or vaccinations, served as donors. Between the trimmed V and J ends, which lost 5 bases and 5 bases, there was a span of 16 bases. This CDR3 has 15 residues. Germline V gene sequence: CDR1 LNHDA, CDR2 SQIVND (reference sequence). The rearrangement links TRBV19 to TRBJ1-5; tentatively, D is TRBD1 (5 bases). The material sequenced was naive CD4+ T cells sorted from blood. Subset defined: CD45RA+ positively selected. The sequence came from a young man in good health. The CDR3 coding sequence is TGTGCCAGTAGTCCTGGTACGGGGGAGTATCAGCCCCAGCATTTT. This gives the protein CASSPGTGEYQPQHF.